A single sample is the source of the 29 T cell receptor beta chains below, sequenced in a study of T cells after yellow fever vaccination. TCRdb ran MiXCR on the 5' RACE reads and lists one entry per CDR3 protein. Of around 590,000 distinct CDR3 sequences listed, 12% are singletons. Sample: PBMCs, taken on the day of the yellow fever booster vaccination. These receptors originate from a man aged 25-45 years who received the YFV17D yellow fever vaccine.

This clonotype has only a few counts. The rearrangement uses TRBV21-1 and TRBJ2-7; TRBD1 was called by the table and not checked on the DNA. TRBV21-1 corresponds to a pseudogene. This CDR3 spans 16 amino acids. For the CDR3, the DNA is TGTGCCAGCAGCTACAGGGGTGAGGAACCCACCTACGAGCAGTACTTC. Protein: CASSYRGEEPTYEQYF.

This clonotype was detected only once. V gene TRBV20-1 combines with J gene TRBJ2-3; 7 bases align to TRBD1. The CDR3 is 13 residues long. J lost 3 bases, V lost 7 bases, and 7 bases had no gene match. The germline V gene encodes CDR1 DFQATT and CDR2 SNEGSKA (reference sequence). The CDR3: CSGGRGRTDTQYF. CDR3 coding DNA: TGCAGTGGAGGCAGGGGGAGAACAGATACGCAGTATTTT.

This sequence joins TRBV29-1 and TRBJ2-7; 7 bases are a match to TRBD2. Per the germline V gene, CDR1 is SQVTM and CDR2 is ANQGSEA. Germline trimming cut 0 bases from V and 7 bases from J; bases unmatched to any gene: 18. The CDR3 runs to 17 residues. CDR3 DNA sequence: TGCAGCGTTGAAGATCAGCACGGATATCGGGAGGCCGGGGAGCAGTACTTC. It translates to CSVEDQHGYREAGEQYF.

CDR3 sequence: CASSKLDTYEQYF. CDR3 nucleotides: TGTGCCAGCAGTAAACTGGACACCTACGAGCAGTACTTC. This chain connects TRBV12-3 or TRBV12-4 to TRBJ2-7; TRBD1 might be the D (5 bases). The CDR3 has 13 amino acids. V was pared by 5 bases and J by 2 bases, with 10 bases between.

This clonotype was seen a few times. The rearrangement links TRBV20-1 to TRBJ2-1; perhaps D is TRBD1 or TRBD2 (5 bases each). Trimming took off 5 bases at V and 6 bases at J, with 17 bases between the two ends. The CDR3 extends over 14 amino acids. Germline V gives CDR1 DFQATT, CDR2 SNEGSKA (reference sequence). The CDR3: CSALRDGSSNEQFF. CDR3 coding DNA: TGCAGTGCTCTACGGGACGGATCTTCCAATGAGCAGTTCTTC.

The chain is built from TRBV10-3 and TRBJ1-5, with D possibly being TRBD1 (6 bases). V was trimmed by 2 bases and J by 4 bases, leaving 15 bases between them. The CDR3 is 16 amino acids. Per germline, CDR1 ENHRY and CDR2 SYGVKD. The DNA for the CDR3 is TGTGCCATCAGTGAGGGACGGACAGATAGTAATCAGCCCCAGCATTTT. Protein sequence: CAISEGRTDSNQPQHF.

The sample holds a few counts of this clonotype. The J gene is TRBJ2-2, the V gene TRBV5-6; tentative D call: TRBD1 (5 bases). Trimming left V 6 bases short and J 3 bases short, with 18 bases between. Germline CDR1 and CDR2: SGHDT and YYEEEE. The CDR3 has 16 residues. The CDR3 region is CASTWTPSADTGELFF. The DNA of the CDR3 is TGTGCCAGCACTTGGACACCTTCTGCGGACACCGGGGAGCTGTTTTTT. Variable domain in full (rest from reference TRBV5-6 and TRBJ2-2): DAGVTQSPTHLIKTRGQQVTLRCSPKSGHDTVSWYQQALGQGPQFIFQYYEEEERQRGNFPDRFSGHQFPNYSSELNVNALLLGDSALYLCASTWTPSADTGELFFGEGSRLTVL.

The sample holds a few counts of this clonotype. V gene TRBV5-1 combines with J gene TRBJ2-3, with TRBD1 as a possible D gene (5 bases). The CDR3 runs 15 residues. Germline V gene sequence: CDR1 SGHRS, CDR2 YFSETQ. The V end was cut by 6 bases, the J end by 0 bases, with 14 bases between. The CDR3 DNA reads TGCGCCAGCAAAAGACAGCCGGCTAGCACAGATACGCAGTATTTT. Protein product: CASKRQPASTDTQYF.

This clonotype was seen only a few times. The V gene is TRBV5-5, the J gene TRBJ1-1, with TRBD1 as a possible D gene (5 bases). The germline CDR1 and CDR2 sequences are SGHKS and YYEKEE (reference sequence). V dropped 4 bases and J dropped 8 bases, with 18 bases sitting between them. This CDR3 region has 14 residues. DNA of the CDR3: TGTGCCAGCAGCCTGTCCGGATGGGGGAAAGAAGCTTTCTTT. It yields the protein CASSLSGWGKEAFF.

V is TRBV7-2 and J is TRBJ2-1; no clear D gene. The CDR3 is made up of 14 amino acids. Trimming stripped 5 bases from V and 8 bases from J, with 16 bases between. In germline, CDR1 is SGHTA, CDR2 FQGNSA. CDR3 amino acids: CASSGTSPPDEQFF. The CDR3, as DNA: TGTGCCAGCAGCGGCACTTCCCCCCCGGATGAGCAGTTCTTC.

The table lists this clonotype with a few counts. The V gene is TRBV5-1, the J gene TRBJ2-3, with 8 positions matching TRBD2. Germline V CDR1 and CDR2: SGHRS, YFSETQ. The ends lost 7 bases at V and 3 bases at J; junction bases unmatched: 7. This CDR3 comprises 14 residues. The CDR3 sequence is CASGLSGSTDTQYF. The CDR3 DNA follows: TGCGCCAGCGGACTAAGCGGGAGTACAGATACGCAGTATTTT.

This clonotype was recorded a few times. V usage is TRBV7-2 and J usage is TRBJ2-1; TRBD2 matches 7 bases. Trimming cost V 6 bases and J 3 bases; bases outside gene matches: 8. CDR1 SGHTA and CDR2 FQGNSA come from the germline V gene. This CDR3 has 15 amino acids. CDR3 sequence reads: CASSQRGGRYNEQFF. CDR3 DNA: TGTGCCAGCAGTCAGCGGGGAGGCCGCTACAATGAGCAGTTCTTC. The variable domain in full, with the rest retrieved from reference TRBV7-2 and TRBJ2-1, is GAGVSQSPSNKVTEKGKDVELRCDPISGHTALYWYRQSLGQGLEFLIYFQGNSAPDKSGLPSDRFSAERTGGSVSTLTIQRTQQEDSAVYLCASSQRGGRYNEQFFGPGTRLTVL.

The rearrangement joins TRBV10-3 to TRBJ2-2; TRBD2 aligns across 8 bases. Germline CDR1 and CDR2: ENHRY and SYGVKD. J was trimmed by 7 bases and V by 10 bases; bases with no gene match: 5. This CDR3 is built from 12 residues. Here the CDR3 DNA reads TGTGCCACGGGGGGGCAAAACGGGGAGCTGTTTTTT. As protein: CATGGQNGELFF.

This clonotype was observed a handful of times. The chain recombines TRBV19 with TRBJ1-1; 7 bases map to TRBD1. The CDR3 spans 15 residues. Germline values: CDR1 LNHDA, CDR2 SQIVND (reference sequence). V shed 6 bases and J 0 bases; nucleotides not matched to a gene: 7. This CDR3 reads CASSRGGMMNTEAFF. In DNA form, the CDR3 reads TGTGCCAGTAGCAGGGGGGGAATGATGAACACTGAAGCTTTCTTT. Complete variable domain (other parts from reference TRBV19 and TRBJ1-1): DGGITQSPKYLFRKEGQNVTLSCEQNLNHDAMYWYRQDPGQGLRLIYYSQIVNDFQKGDIAEGYSVSREKKESFPLTVTSAQKNPTAFYLCASSRGGMMNTEAFFGQGTRLTVV.

This clonotype has a count of ten or more. This chain uses TRBV5-1 with TRBJ2-1; 7 positions agree with TRBD2. The germline gives CDR1 SGHRS, CDR2 YFSETQ. V dropped 3 bases and J dropped 6; count of bases not matched to a gene: 6. This CDR3 region has 14 residues. CDR3 coding DNA: TGCGCCAGCAGCTCGACCGGGGGGAGCAATGAGCAGTTCTTC. Its protein product is CASSSTGGSNEQFF. The full variable domain, its missing parts supplied by reference TRBV5-1 and TRBJ2-1, is KAGVTQTPRYLIKTRGQQVTLSCSPISGHRSVSWYQQTPGQGLQFLFEYFSETQRNKGNFPGRFSGRQFSNSRSEMNVSTLELGDSALYLCASSSTGGSNEQFFGPGTRLTVL.

J is TRBJ2-7 and V is TRBV19, with 7 nucleotides matching TRBD1. V shed 6 bases and J 2 bases; nucleotides not matched to a gene: 7. The CDR3 runs to 14 residues. Germline CDR1 LNHDA, CDR2 SQIVND (reference sequence). This CDR3 reads CASSTTGTAYEQYF. CDR3 nucleotide sequence: TGTGCCAGTAGCACGACAGGGACAGCCTACGAGCAGTACTTC.

V gene TRBV5-4 combines with J gene TRBJ1-6; 7 bases agree with TRBD1. The CDR3 contains 14 residues. The V gene end was trimmed by 6 bases and the J gene end by 6 bases; junction bases not matched to a gene: 6. CDR1 is SGHNT and CDR2 is YYREEE in the germline V gene (reference sequence). CDR3 nucleotides: TGTGCCAGCAACTCACAGGGGAGTAATTCACCCCTCCACTTT. Amino acids: CASNSQGSNSPLHF.

This clonotype occurred a few times. V is TRBV12-3 or TRBV12-4 and J is TRBJ2-1, with D possibly being TRBD2 (6 bases). V gave up 1 base and J gave up 14 bases, with 27 bases separating them. The CDR3 loop spans 17 amino acids. In DNA, the CDR3 is TGTGCCAGCAGTTTAGACCACACCGGGATAATATACTCGGGGGAGTTCTTC. It yields the protein CASSLDHTGIIYSGEFF.

The chain recombines TRBV12-3 or TRBV12-4 with TRBJ2-7; TRBD2 is a possible D gene (5 bases). This CDR3 has 11 amino acids. The V end was cut by 7 bases, the J end by 6 bases, with 10 bases between. The CDR3 is CASNGGVEQYF. DNA for the CDR3: TGTGCCAGCAACGGAGGAGTCGAGCAGTACTTC.

This clonotype was seen only a few times. This CDR3 reads CASSSWVGPYNEQFF. The CDR3 DNA reads TGTGCCAGCAGCTCCTGGGTGGGCCCCTACAATGAGCAGTTCTTC. This chain links TRBV7-2 with TRBJ2-1; the D is unclear. The CDR3 has 15 amino acids. V dropped 4 bases and J dropped 2 bases, with 12 bases sitting between them. From germline, CDR1 is SGHTA and CDR2 FQGNSA. The whole variable domain, remainder taken from reference TRBV7-2 and TRBJ2-1, is GAGVSQSPSNKVTEKGKDVELRCDPISGHTALYWYRQSLGQGLEFLIYFQGNSAPDKSGLPSDRFSAERTGGSVSTLTIQRTQQEDSAVYLCASSSWVGPYNEQFFGPGTRLTVL.

This clonotype was detected a few times. The chain carries TRBV29-1 and TRBJ2-5, with 7 positions matching TRBD2. V shed 3 bases and J 2 bases; nucleotides not matched to a gene: 12. The CDR3 contains 16 residues. Germline loops: CDR1 SQVTM, CDR2 ANQGSEA. In nucleotides, the CDR3 is TGCAGCGTTGACGAGGGGCTACTAGCGTCGCAAGAGACCCAGTACTTC. Translated: CSVDEGLLASQETQYF.

The chain joins TRBV6-5 to TRBJ2-1; D remains ambiguous. The germline V gene has CDR1 MNHEY and CDR2 SVGAGI. V lost 5 bases and J lost 8, with 7 bases in between. The CDR3 totals 11 residues. The CDR3 DNA reads as TGTGCCAGCAGTCATAACGATGAGCAGTTCTTC. This translates into CASSHNDEQFF.

The rearrangement joins TRBV28 to TRBJ2-7; TRBD1 matches 9 bases. Losses at the gene ends were 5 bases for V and 8 bases for J; bases not matched to a gene: 10. The CDR3 consists of 14 residues. The V gene's germline CDR1 is MDHEN and CDR2 SYDVKM. This CDR3 is CASSPQGAGSKQYF. As DNA, the CDR3 is TGTGCCAGCAGTCCACAGGGGGCGGGCAGTAAGCAGTACTTC.

This clonotype has more than one count but fewer than ten. The chain has TRBV29-1 and TRBJ2-7; a possible D gene is TRBD1 (5 bases). V was cut by 0 bases and J by 6 bases, with 9 bases left in between. The germline V gene encodes CDR1 SQVTM and CDR2 ANQGSEA. The CDR3 runs to 12 residues. The CDR3 DNA follows: TGCAGCGTTGAAGATCAAGGGGCCGAGCAGTACTTC. This sequence encodes CSVEDQGAEQYF.

This clonotype has a handful of counts. This chain joins TRBV10-3 and TRBJ2-2; D is unresolved. The CDR3 has 15 residues. V lost 7 bases and J 5 bases, leaving 17 bases between the germline ends. Germline V CDR1 and CDR2: ENHRY, SYGVKD. In nucleotides, the CDR3 is TGTGCCATCAAGGACCCCCGCTTTCAAACCGGGGAGCTGTTTTTT. It specifies CAIKDPRFQTGELFF.

The chain recombines TRBV29-1 with TRBJ2-7, with D possibly being TRBD2 (5 bases). This CDR3 is 12 amino acids long. The germline gives CDR1 SQVTM, CDR2 ANQGSEA. Trimming removed 2 bases from V and 6 bases from J, with 11 bases in between. Here the CDR3 DNA reads TGCAGCGTTGAACGTGGGAGAGGCGAGCAGTACTTC. It translates to CSVERGRGEQYF.

This clonotype was detected only a few times. This chain links TRBV20-1 with TRBJ2-7; D is possibly TRBD2 (5 bases). CDR3 length equals 17 residues. V lost 4 bases and J lost 1, with 23 bases in between. Germline assignment: CDR1 DFQATT and CDR2 SNEGSKA (reference sequence). CDR3 residues: CSATTLAILTTSYEQYF. The DNA for the CDR3 is TGCAGTGCTACCACGCTAGCAATCTTAACTACATCCTACGAGCAGTACTTC.

The V call is TRBV10-3, the J call TRBJ2-3; D might be TRBD2 (7 bases). The CDR3 covers 14 residues. Looked up from germline, CDR1 is ENHRY and CDR2 is SYGVKD. V dropped 8 bases and J dropped 4 bases, with 16 bases sitting between them. The CDR3 bases are TGTGCCATCGCGATGGGGGGGCGGCCAGATACGCAGTATTTT. Translating gives CAIAMGGRPDTQYF.

The chain combines TRBV28 with TRBJ1-5; D uncertain. Germline V gene data show CDR1 as MDHEN and CDR2 as SYDVKM. This CDR3 spans 13 amino acids. Trimming left V 8 bases short and J 6 bases short, with 14 bases between. DNA for the CDR3: TGTGCCAGCTTTCCGGAGGCGGGTCAGCCCCAGCATTTT. This codes for CASFPEAGQPQHF. The full variable domain, completed using reference TRBV28 and TRBJ1-5, is DVKVTQSSRYLVKRTGEKVFLECVQDMDHENMFWYRQDPGLGLRLIYFSYDVKMKEKGDIPEGYSVSREKKERFSLILESASTNQTSMYLCASFPEAGQPQHFGDGTRLSIL.